These 10 T cell receptor beta chains were all obtained from the same sample, sequenced in a study of CD4+ T cells in melanoma. The assay was immunoSEQ multiplex PCR, and TCRdb's table has in-frame clones only and misses some. Of about 55,000 clones in the sample, more than 60% were seen once. Source material: tumor tissue. These TCRs come from a human donor with melanoma.

The genes are TRBV4-1 and TRBJ1-6; 9 bases are a match to TRBD1. The CDR3 contains 16 residues. The ends lost 3 bases at V and 7 bases at J; junction bases unmatched: 7. Germline V CDR1 and CDR2: MGHRA, YSYEKL. The CDR3 spells CASSQPQGQGNSPLHF. The CDR3 nucleotides read TGCGCCAGCAGCCAGCCCCAGGGACAGGGCAATTCACCCCTCCACTTT.

By sample fraction, this clone is medium-sized. CDR3 sequence reads: CASPERDSPLHF. The CDR3 DNA sequence: TGTGCCAGCCCGGAGAGGGATTCACCCCTCCACTTT. The chain links TRBV6-4 to TRBJ1-6; D remains unclear. With 8 bases removed from V and 8 bases from J, the gap between germline ends came to 10 bases. The germline V gene encodes CDR1 MRHNA and CDR2 SNTAGT. The CDR3 has 12 residues.

This clone was picked up a small number of times. The chain links TRBV13 to TRBJ2-7; D is possibly TRBD1 (5 bases). Trimming left V 5 bases short and J 5 bases short, with 19 bases between. Germline CDR1 reads PRHDT; CDR2 reads FYEKMQ (reference sequence). The CDR3 loop spans 15 amino acids. CDR3 protein: CASSPPRAGRNEQYF. The DNA for the CDR3 is TGTGCCAGCAGCCCCCCCCGGGCAGGGCGGAACGAGCAGTACTTC.

V usage is TRBV7-2 and J usage is TRBJ2-5; 12 bases fit TRBD1. Germline V gene lookup returns CDR1 SGHTA and CDR2 FQGNSA. The trim removed 5 bases at V and 5 bases at J, leaving 6 bases unmatched. The CDR3 is 15 residues long. CDR3 in DNA: TGTGCCAGCAGCCCGGGACAGGGGGCGTATGAGACCCAGTACTTC. Its translation: CASSPGQGAYETQYF.

This clone was detected only a few times. The chain uses TRBV19 and TRBJ1-6; D is unresolved. Germline V gene data show CDR1 as LNHDA and CDR2 as SQIVND (reference sequence). V was shortened by 5 bases and J by 7 bases, with 12 bases between the two germline ends. This CDR3 has 14 residues. CDR3: CASSPRTGNSPLHF. CDR3 coding DNA: TGTGCCAGTAGTCCCCGGACGGGGAATTCACCCCTCCACTTT.

The gene calls are TRBV6-6 and TRBJ1-1; no clear D gene. The CDR3 is made up of 13 amino acids. Germline-derived CDR1 and CDR2 are MNHNY and SVGAGI (reference sequence). Trimming pared 2 bases from V and 1 base from J, leaving 5 bases between. CDR3 sequence reads: CASSYTANTEAFF. The DNA of the CDR3 is TGTGCCAGCAGTTACACAGCGAACACTGAAGCTTTCTTT.

The chain carries TRBV7-6 and TRBJ1-4; D is uncertain. The CDR3 consists of 11 residues. Germline loops: CDR1 SGHVS, CDR2 FNYEAQ. The V and J ends lost 5 bases and 14 bases respectively, with 12 bases between them. The CDR3 sequence: CASSLAGRLFF. The DNA for the CDR3 is TGTGCCAGCAGCCTCGCGGGAAGGCTGTTTTTT.

The sample holds a few counts of this clone. V usage is TRBV6-6 and J usage is TRBJ2-7; possibly TRBD2 for D (6 bases). Per the germline V gene, CDR1 is MNHNY and CDR2 is SVGAGI (reference sequence). V dropped 7 bases and J dropped 0 bases, with 13 bases sitting between them. The CDR3 contains 14 residues. CDR3 sequence (DNA): TGTGCCAGCATACGGGGGAGGCTCTCCTACGAGCAGTACTTC. Translating it yields CASIRGRLSYEQYF.

The chain has TRBV7-9 and TRBJ1-2, with D maybe TRBD1 (5 bases). The CDR3 is made up of 15 amino acids. The V gene's germline CDR1 is SEHNR and CDR2 FQNEAQ (reference sequence). Trimming removed 5 bases at V and 1 base at J, with 14 bases between. The CDR3: CASSRTLSLNYGYTF. CDR3 sequence (DNA): TGTGCCAGCAGCCGGACACTTTCCCTTAACTATGGCTACACCTTC.

This clone appeared once. The chain couples TRBV5-6 to TRBJ2-2, with 10 bases identical to TRBD2. The CDR3 covers 16 residues. The J segment lost 0 bases and the V segment lost 3 bases, leaving 2 bases of the junction unmatched. Germline CDR1 reads SGHDT; CDR2 reads YYEEEE. The CDR3 here is CASSSGLAPNTGELFF. CDR3 coding DNA: TGTGCCAGCAGCTCGGGACTAGCGCCGAACACCGGGGAGCTGTTTTTT. Variable domain in full (rest from reference TRBV5-6 and TRBJ2-2): DAGVTQSPTHLIKTRGQQVTLRCSPKSGHDTVSWYQQALGQGPQFIFQYYEEEERQRGNFPDRFSGHQFPNYSSELNVNALLLGDSALYLCASSSGLAPNTGELFFGEGSRLTVL.